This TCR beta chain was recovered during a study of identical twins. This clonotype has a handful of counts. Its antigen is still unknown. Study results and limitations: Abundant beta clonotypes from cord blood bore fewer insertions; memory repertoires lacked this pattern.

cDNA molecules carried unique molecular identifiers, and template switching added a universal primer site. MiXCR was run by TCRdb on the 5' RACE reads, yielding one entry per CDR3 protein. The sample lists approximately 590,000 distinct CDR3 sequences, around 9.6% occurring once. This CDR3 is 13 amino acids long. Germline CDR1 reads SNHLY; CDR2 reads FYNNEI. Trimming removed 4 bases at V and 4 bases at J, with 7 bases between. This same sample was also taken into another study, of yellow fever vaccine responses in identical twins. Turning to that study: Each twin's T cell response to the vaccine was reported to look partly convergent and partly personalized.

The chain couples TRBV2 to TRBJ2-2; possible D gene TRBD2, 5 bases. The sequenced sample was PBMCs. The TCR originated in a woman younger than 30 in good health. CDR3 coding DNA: TGTGCCAGCAGTGCCGGGGTCACCGGGGAGCTGTTTTTT. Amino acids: CASSAGVTGELFF. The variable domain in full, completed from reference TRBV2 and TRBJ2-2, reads EPEVTQTPSHQVTQMGQEVILRCVPISNHLYFYWYRQILGQKVEFLVSFYNNEISEKSEIFDDQFSVERPDGSNFTLKIRSTKLEDSAMYFCASSAGVTGELFFGEGSRLTVL.